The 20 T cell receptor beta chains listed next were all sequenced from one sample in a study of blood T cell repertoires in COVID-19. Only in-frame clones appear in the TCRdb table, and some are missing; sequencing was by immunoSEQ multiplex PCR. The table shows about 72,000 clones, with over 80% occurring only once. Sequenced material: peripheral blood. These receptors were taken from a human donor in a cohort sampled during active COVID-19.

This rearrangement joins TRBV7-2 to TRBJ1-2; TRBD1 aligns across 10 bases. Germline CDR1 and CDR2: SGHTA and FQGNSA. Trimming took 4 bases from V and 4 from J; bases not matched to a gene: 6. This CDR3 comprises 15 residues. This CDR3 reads CASSSDRGLSYGYTF. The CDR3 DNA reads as TGTGCCAGCAGCTCAGACAGGGGGCTTTCCTATGGCTACACCTTC.

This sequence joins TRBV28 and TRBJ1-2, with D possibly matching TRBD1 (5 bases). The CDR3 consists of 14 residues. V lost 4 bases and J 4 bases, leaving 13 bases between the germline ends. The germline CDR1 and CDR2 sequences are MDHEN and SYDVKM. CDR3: CASSWGDLGYGYTF. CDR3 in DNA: TGTGCCAGCAGTTGGGGGGATCTCGGCTATGGCTACACCTTC.

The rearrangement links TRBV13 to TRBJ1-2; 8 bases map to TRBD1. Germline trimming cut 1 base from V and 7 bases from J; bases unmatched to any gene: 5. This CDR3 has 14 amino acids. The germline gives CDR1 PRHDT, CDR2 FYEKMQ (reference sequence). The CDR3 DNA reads TGTGCCAGCAGCTTAGCCAGAACAGGGGGTGGCTACACCTTC. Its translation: CASSLARTGGGYTF.

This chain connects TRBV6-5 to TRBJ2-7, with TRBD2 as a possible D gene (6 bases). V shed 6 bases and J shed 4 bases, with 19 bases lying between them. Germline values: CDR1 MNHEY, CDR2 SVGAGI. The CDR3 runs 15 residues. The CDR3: CASRDPARGVYEQYF. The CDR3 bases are TGTGCCAGCAGGGATCCGGCGCGGGGAGTATACGAGCAGTACTTC.

DNA of the CDR3: TGCGCCAGCAGCCCCGGGACAGGGGTGGACTATGGCTACACCTTC. This encodes CASSPGTGVDYGYTF. The chain is built from TRBV4-1 and TRBJ1-2; 10 positions agree with TRBD1. Germline CDR1 is MGHRA and CDR2 is YSYEKL. This CDR3 region has 15 residues. The ends lost 4 bases at V and 3 bases at J; junction bases unmatched: 5.

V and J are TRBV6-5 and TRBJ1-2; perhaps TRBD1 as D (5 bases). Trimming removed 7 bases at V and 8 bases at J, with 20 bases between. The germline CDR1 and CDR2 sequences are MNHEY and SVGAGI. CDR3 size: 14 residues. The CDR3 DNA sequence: TGTGCCAGCACCCTCCGTAAGGGGTTAGGAGGCTACACCTTC. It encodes CASTLRKGLGGYTF.

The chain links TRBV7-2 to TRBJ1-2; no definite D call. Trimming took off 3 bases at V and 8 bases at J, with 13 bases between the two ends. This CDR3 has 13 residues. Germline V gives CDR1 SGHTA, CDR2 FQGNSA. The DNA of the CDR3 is TGTGCCAGCAGCTTTTACGAGCACTCGGGCTACACCTTC. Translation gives CASSFYEHSGYTF.

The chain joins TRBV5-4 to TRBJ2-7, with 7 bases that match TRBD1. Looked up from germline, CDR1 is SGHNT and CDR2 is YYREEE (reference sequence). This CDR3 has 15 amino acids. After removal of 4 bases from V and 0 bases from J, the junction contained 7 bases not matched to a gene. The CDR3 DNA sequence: TGTGCCAGCAGCCTGTACAGGGGAAGCTCCTACGAGCAGTACTTC. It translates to CASSLYRGSSYEQYF.

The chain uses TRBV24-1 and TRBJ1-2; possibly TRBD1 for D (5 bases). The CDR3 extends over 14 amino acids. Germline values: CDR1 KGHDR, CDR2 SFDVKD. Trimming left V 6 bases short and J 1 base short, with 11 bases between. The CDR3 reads CATSPGGGNYGYTF. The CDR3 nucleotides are TGTGCCACCAGTCCCGGGGGGGGTAACTATGGCTACACCTTC.

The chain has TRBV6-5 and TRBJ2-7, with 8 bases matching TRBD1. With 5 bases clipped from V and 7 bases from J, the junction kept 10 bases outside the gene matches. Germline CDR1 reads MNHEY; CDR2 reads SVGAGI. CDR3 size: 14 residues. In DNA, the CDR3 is TGTGCCAGCAGTCGTGGACAGGGAGTGGCGGAGCAGTACTTC. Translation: CASSRGQGVAEQYF.

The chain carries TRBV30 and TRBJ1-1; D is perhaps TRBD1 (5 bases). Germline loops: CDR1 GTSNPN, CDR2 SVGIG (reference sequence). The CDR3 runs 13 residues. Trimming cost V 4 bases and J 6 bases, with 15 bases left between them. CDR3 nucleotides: TGTGCCTGGAAAAATTCATGGGACTCTGAAGCTTTCTTT. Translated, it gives CAWKNSWDSEAFF. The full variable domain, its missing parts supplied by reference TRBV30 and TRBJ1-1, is SQTIHQWPATLVQPVGSPLSLECTVEGTSNPNLYWYRQAAGRGLQLLFYSVGIGQISSEVPQNLSASRPQDRQFILSSKKLLLSDSGFYLCAWKNSWDSEAFFGQGTRLTVV.

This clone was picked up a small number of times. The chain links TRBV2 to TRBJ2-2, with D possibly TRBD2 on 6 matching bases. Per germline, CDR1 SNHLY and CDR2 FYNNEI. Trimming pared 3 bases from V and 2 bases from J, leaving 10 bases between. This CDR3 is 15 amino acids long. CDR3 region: CASSDTSTNTGELFF. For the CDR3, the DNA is TGTGCCAGCAGTGATACTAGCACAAACACCGGGGAGCTGTTTTTT.

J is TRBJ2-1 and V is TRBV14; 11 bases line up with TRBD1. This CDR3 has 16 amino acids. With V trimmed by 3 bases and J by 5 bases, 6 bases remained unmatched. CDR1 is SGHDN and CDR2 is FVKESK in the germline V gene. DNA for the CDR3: TGTGCCAGCAGCCACGTCCCGGGACAGGGGGACAATGAGCAGTTCTTC. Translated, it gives CASSHVPGQGDNEQFF.

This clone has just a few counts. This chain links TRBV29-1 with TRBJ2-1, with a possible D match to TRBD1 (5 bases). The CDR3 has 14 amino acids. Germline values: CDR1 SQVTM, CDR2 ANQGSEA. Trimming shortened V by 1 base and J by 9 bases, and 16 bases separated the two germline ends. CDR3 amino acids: CSVEAPSLRGEQFF. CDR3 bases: TGCAGCGTTGAAGCACCCTCCCTTAGGGGTGAGCAGTTCTTC.

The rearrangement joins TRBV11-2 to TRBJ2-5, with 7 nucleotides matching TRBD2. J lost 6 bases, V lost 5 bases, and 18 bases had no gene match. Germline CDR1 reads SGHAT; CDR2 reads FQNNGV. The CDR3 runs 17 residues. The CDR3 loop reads CASSDLVRAGVEKTQYF. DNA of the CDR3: TGTGCCAGCAGCGATCTCGTAAGGGCGGGGGTTGAGAAGACCCAGTACTTC.

Written as DNA, the CDR3 is TGTGCCAGCAGCGCCCTCGGGCAGGGGGCTATTAATGAGCAGTTCTTC. Protein product: CASSALGQGAINEQFF. The chain carries TRBV7-9 and TRBJ2-1, with 8 bases matching TRBD1. The junction had 13 bases not matched to a gene; V was cut back by 5 bases and J by 7 bases. Germline lookup yields CDR1 SEHNR and CDR2 FQNEAQ (reference sequence). This CDR3 has 16 residues.

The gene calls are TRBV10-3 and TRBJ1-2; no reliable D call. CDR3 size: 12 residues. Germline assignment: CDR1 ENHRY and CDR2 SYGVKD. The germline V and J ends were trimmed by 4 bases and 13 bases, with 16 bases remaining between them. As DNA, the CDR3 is TGTGCCATCAGTGTGGCCTCGGAGGGCCCCACCTTC. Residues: CAISVASEGPTF.

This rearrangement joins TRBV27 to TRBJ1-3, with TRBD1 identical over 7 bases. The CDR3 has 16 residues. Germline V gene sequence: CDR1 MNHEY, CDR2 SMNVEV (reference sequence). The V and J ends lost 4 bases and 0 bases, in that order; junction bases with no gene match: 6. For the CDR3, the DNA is TGTGCCAGCAGTTCCCTGACAGGGATCTCTGGAAACACCATATATTTT. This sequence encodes CASSSLTGISGNTIYF.

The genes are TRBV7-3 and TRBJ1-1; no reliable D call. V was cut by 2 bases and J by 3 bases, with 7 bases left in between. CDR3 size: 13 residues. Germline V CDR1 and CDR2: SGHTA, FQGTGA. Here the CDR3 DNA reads TGTGCCAGCAGCTTACGTGGCTACACTGAAGCTTTCTTT. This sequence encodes CASSLRGYTEAFF.

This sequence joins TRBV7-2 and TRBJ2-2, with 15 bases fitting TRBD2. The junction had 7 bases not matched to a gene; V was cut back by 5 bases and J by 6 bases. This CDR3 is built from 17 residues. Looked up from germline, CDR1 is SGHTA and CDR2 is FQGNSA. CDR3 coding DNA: TGTGCCAGCAGCCTAGGACTAGCGGGGGGGTCTGCCGGGGAGCTGTTTTTT. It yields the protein CASSLGLAGGSAGELFF.